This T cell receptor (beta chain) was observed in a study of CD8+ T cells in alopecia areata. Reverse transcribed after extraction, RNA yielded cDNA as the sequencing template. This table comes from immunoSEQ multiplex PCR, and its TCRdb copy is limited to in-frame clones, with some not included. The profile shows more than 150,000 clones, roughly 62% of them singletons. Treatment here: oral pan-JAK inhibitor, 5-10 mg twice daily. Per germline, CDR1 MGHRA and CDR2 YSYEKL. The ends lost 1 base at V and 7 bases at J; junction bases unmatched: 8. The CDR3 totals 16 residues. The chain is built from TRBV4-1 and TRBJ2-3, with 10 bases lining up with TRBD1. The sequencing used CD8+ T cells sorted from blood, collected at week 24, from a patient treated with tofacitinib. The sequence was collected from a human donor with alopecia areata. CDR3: CASSQVWDRGINTQYF. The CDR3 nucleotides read TGCGCCAGCAGCCAAGTATGGGACAGGGGAATAAATACGCAGTATTTT.